Listed below are T cell receptor beta chains from one sample, sequenced in a study of T cell responses to AZD1222 COVID-19 vaccine. TCRdb's table, derived via immunoSEQ multiplex PCR, lists solely in-frame clones and lacks some. The repertoire holds around 50,000 clones, with roughly four fifths as singletons. Here the sequenced sample was peripheral blood, taken on day 0 of AZD1222 vaccination. The source is an adult in good health. Each CDR3 is given with its conserved first and last residue. A D gene is named only where the DNA matches it firmly. The size field is filled for only some rows; it gives once, few, many or a size class.

j_gene | abundance | d_gene | v_gene | CDR3nt | CDR3aa
TRBJ1-6 | - | - | TRBV5-1 | TGCGCCAGCAGCTTTGGGGCAGGCAGTTCACCCCTCCACTTT | CASSFGAGSSPLHF
TRBJ2-5 | - | - | TRBV5-5 | TGTGCCAGCAGCTTGGCCGGGACAAAAGAGACCCAGTACTTC | CASSLAGTKETQYF
TRBJ1-2 | - | TRBD1 | TRBV7-8 | TGTGCCAGCAGCTCGTCCGACAGGGCTAACTATGGCTACACCTTC | CASSSSDRANYGYTF
TRBJ1-2 | - | - | TRBV14 | TGTGCCAGCAGCCAAGCAACGAACTATGGCTACACCTTC | CASSQATNYGYTF
TRBJ1-2 | - | TRBD1 | TRBV11-3 | TGTGCCAGCAGTTATTCAGGGGGTGCTGGCTACACCTTC | CASSYSGGAGYTF
TRBJ1-2 | - | - | TRBV9 | TGTGCCAGCAGCGTAGATGAGACCTATGGCTACACCTTC | CASSVDETYGYTF
TRBJ2-6 | - | TRBD1 | TRBV27 | TGTGCCAGCAGCCCCCGACAGGGCCTATCCTCTGGGGCCAACGTCCTGACTTTC | CASSPRQGLSSGANVLTF
TRBJ2-5 | once | - | TRBV5-8 | TGTGCCAGCCCTACTGCGAATCAAGAGACCCAGTACTTC | CASPTANQETQYF
TRBJ2-4 | few | TRBD2 | TRBV28 | TGTGCCAGCACCCAACTAGCGGGTCTAGCCAAAAACATTCAGTACTTC | CASTQLAGLAKNIQYF
TRBJ1-2 | - | - | TRBV29-1 | TGCAGCGTTGGACGCGGGATCCGGGATGGCTACACCTTC | CSVGRGIRDGYTF
TRBJ2-1 | - | - | TRBV7-6 | TGTGCCAGCAGCTCTTACATTGAGCAGTTCTTC | CASSSYIEQFF
TRBJ2-3 | - | - | TRBV3-1/TRBV3-2 | TGTGCCAGCAGCCAAGAAGGCGTAGATACGCAGTATTTT | CASSQEGVDTQYF